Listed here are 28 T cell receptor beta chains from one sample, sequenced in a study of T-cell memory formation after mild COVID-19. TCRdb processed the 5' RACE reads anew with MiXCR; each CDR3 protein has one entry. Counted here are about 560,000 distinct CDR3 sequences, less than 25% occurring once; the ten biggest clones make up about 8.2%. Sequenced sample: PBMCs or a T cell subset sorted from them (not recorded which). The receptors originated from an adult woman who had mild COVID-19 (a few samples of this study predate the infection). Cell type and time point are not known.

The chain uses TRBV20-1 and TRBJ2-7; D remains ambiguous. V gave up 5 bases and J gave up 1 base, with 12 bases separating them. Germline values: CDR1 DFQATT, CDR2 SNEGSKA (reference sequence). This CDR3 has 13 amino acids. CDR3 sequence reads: CSAGQAVSYEQYF. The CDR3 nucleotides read TGCAGTGCTGGGCAGGCGGTTTCCTACGAGCAGTACTTC.

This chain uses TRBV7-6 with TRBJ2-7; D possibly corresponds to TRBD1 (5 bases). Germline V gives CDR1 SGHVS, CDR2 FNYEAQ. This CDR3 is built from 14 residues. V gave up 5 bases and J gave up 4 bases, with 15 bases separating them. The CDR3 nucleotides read TGTGCCAGCAGCCCCGAAAGGGGATGGTACGAGCAGTACTTC. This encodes CASSPERGWYEQYF.

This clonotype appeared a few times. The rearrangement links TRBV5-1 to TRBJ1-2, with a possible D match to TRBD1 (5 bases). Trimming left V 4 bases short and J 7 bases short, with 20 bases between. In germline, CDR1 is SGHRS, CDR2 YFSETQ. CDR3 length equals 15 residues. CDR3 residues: CASSKGGQPPGGYTF. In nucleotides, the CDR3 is TGCGCCAGCAGCAAAGGCGGACAACCCCCGGGTGGCTACACCTTC.

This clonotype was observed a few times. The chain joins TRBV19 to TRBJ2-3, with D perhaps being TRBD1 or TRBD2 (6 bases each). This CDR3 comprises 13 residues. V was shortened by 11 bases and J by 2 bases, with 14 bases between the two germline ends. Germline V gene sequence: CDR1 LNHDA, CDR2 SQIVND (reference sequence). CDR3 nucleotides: TGTGCCTGCGCGGGACACCTCACAGATACGCAGTATTTT. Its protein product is CACAGHLTDTQYF. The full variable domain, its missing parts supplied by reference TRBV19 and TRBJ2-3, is DGGITQSPKYLFRKEGQNVTLSCEQNLNHDAMYWYRQDPGQGLRLIYYSQIVNDFQKGDIAEGYSVSREKKESFPLTVTSAQKNPTAFYLCACAGHLTDTQYFGPGTRLTVL.

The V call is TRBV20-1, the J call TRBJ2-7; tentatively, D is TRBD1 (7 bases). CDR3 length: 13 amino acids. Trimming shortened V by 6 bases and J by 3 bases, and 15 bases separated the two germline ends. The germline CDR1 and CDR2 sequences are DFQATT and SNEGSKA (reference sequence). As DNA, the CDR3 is TGCAGTGCCCCCAGGGGGGAGAACTACGAGCAGTACTTC. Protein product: CSAPRGENYEQYF.

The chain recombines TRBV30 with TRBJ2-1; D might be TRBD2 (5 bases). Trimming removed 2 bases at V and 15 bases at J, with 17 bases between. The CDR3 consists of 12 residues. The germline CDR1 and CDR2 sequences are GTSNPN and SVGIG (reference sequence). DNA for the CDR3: TGTGCCTGGAGTAGCGGTGCCCAGGTGCCGTTCTTC. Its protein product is CAWSSGAQVPFF.

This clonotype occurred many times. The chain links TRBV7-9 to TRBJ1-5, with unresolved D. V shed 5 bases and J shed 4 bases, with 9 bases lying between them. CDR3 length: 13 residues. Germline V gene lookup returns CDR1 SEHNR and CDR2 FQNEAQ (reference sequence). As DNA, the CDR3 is TGTGCCAGCAGCCCGGACGGGAATCAGCCCCAGCATTTT. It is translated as CASSPDGNQPQHF.

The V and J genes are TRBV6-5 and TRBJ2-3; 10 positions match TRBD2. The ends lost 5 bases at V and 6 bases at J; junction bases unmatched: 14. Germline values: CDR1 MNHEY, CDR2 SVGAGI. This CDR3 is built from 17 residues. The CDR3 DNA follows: TGTGCCAGCAGTACCCTCCAACTAGCGGGGCACCTGGATACGCAGTATTTT. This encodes CASSTLQLAGHLDTQYF.

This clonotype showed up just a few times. CDR3 sequence (DNA): TGCAGTGCCCGTGGTTTATCGGGAGGGCCGGCAAATGAGCAGTTCTTC. It codes for CSARGLSGGPANEQFF. The chain carries TRBV20-1 and TRBJ2-1; 8 nucleotides align to TRBD2. CDR3 size: 16 residues. Germline V gene sequence: CDR1 DFQATT, CDR2 SNEGSKA (reference sequence). Trimming removed 6 bases from V and 7 bases from J; junction bases left unmatched: 17.

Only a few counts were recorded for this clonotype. This chain's CDR3 is CASSLPGGYNEQFF. CDR3 nucleotide sequence: TGTGCCAGCAGCTTACCGGGAGGGTACAATGAGCAGTTCTTC. V and J are TRBV7-2 and TRBJ2-1, with 8 bases fitting TRBD2. J lost 4 bases, V lost 2 bases, and 1 base had no gene match. Germline V gene data show CDR1 as SGHTA and CDR2 as FQGNSA. This CDR3 contains 14 residues.

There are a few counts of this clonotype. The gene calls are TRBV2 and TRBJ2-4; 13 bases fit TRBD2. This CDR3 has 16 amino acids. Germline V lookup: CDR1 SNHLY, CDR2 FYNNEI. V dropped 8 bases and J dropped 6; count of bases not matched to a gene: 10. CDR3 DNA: TGTGCCAGCGGGCAACCGGGACTAGCGGGATCAAACATTCAGTACTTC. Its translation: CASGQPGLAGSNIQYF. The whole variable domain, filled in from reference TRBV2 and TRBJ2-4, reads EPEVTQTPSHQVTQMGQEVILRCVPISNHLYFYWYRQILGQKVEFLVSFYNNEISEKSEIFDDQFSVERPDGSNFTLKIRSTKLEDSAMYFCASGQPGLAGSNIQYFGAGTRLSVL.

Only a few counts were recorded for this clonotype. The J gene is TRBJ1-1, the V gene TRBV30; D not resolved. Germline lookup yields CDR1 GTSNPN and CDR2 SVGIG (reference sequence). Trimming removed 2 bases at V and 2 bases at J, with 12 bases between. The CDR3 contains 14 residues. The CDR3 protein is CAWSRTGSNTEAFF. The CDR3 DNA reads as TGTGCCTGGAGTAGGACGGGGTCCAACACTGAAGCTTTCTTT.

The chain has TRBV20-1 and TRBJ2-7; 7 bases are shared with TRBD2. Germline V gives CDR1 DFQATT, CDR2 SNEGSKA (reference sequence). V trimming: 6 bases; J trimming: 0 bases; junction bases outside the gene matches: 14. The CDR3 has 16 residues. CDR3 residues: CSAGGFEGLSSYEQYF. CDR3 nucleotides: TGCAGTGCCGGGGGGTTTGAGGGGTTAAGCTCCTACGAGCAGTACTTC.

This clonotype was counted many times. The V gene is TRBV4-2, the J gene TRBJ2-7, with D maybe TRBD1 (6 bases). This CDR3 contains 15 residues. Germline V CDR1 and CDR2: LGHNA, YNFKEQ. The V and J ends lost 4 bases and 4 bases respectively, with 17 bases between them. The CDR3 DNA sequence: TGTGCCAGCAGCCGAGATAACAGGGCGTTGTACGAGCAGTACTTC. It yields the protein CASSRDNRALYEQYF.

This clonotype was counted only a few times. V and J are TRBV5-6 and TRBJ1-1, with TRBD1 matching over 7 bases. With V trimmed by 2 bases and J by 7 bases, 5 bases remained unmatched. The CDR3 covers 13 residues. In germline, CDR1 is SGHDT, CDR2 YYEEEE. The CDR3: CASSLRQGGEAFF. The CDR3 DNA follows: TGTGCCAGCAGCTTAAGGCAGGGGGGTGAAGCTTTCTTT.

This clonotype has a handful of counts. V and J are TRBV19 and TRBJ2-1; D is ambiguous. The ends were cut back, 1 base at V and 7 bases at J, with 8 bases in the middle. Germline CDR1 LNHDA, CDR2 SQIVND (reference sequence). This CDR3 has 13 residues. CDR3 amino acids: CASSIGPVNEQFF. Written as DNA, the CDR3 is TGTGCCAGTAGTATAGGTCCTGTTAATGAGCAGTTCTTC.

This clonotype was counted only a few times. CDR3 sequence reads: CASSQASQGGLGDTQYF. The CDR3 coding sequence is TGTGCCAGCAGCCAAGCTAGCCAGGGGGGCCTTGGAGATACGCAGTATTTT. The chain has TRBV4-2 and TRBJ2-3; TRBD1 is a possible D gene (7 bases). CDR3 length: 17 residues. Germline V gene sequence: CDR1 LGHNA, CDR2 YNFKEQ. Trimming took 1 base from V and 5 from J, leaving 19 bases between them.

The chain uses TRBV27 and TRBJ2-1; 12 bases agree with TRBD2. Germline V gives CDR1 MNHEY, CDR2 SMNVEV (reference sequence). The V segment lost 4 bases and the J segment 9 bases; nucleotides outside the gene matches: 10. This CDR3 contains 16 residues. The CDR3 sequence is CASSSGLAGPSPEQFF. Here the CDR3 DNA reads TGTGCCAGCAGTTCTGGACTAGCGGGGCCCTCCCCTGAGCAGTTCTTC.

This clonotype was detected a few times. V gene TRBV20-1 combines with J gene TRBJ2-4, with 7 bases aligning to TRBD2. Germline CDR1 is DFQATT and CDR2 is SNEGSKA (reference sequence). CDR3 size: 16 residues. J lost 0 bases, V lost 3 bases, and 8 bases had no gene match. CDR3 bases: TGCAGTGCTAGGGACTTTAGCGGGTCAGCCAAAAACATTCAGTACTTC. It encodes CSARDFSGSAKNIQYF.

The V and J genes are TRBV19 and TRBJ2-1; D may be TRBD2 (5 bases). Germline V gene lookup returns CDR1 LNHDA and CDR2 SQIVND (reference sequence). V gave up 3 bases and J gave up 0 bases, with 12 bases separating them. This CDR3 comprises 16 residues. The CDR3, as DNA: TGTGCCAGTAGTATGGAGGCCATGAGCTCCTACAATGAGCAGTTCTTC. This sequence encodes CASSMEAMSSYNEQFF.

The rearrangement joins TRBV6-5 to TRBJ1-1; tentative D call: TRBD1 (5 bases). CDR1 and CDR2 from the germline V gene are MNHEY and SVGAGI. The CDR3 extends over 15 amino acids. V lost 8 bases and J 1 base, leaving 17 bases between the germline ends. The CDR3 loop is CASGSEGAGNTEAFF. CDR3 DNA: TGTGCCAGCGGCTCGGAAGGGGCAGGGAACACTGAAGCTTTCTTT.

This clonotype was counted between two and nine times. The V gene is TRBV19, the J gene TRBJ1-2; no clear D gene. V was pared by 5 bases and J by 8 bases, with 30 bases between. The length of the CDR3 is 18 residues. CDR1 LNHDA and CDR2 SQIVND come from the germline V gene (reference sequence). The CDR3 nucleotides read TGTGCCAGTAGTGCCGCCCTTGTCAGTAGGCAGCCAACGGGAGGCTACACCTTC. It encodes CASSAALVSRQPTGGYTF. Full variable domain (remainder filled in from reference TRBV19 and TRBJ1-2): DGGITQSPKYLFRKEGQNVTLSCEQNLNHDAMYWYRQDPGQGLRLIYYSQIVNDFQKGDIAEGYSVSREKKESFPLTVTSAQKNPTAFYLCASSAALVSRQPTGGYTFGSGTRLTVV.

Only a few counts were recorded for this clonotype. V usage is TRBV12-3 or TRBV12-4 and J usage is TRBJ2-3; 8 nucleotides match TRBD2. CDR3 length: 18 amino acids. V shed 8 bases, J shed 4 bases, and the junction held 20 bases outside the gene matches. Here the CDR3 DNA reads TGTGCCAGCGGCAACGGGAGGGCCATTCGGGGGACCTCAGATACGCAGTATTTT. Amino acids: CASGNGRAIRGTSDTQYF.

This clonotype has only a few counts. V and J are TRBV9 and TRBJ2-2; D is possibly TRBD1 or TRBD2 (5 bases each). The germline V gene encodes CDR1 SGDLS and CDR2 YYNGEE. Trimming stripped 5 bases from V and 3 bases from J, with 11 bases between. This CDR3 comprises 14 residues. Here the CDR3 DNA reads TGTGCCAGCAGGAGGGGTGGAGACACCGGGGAGCTGTTTTTT. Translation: CASRRGGDTGELFF.

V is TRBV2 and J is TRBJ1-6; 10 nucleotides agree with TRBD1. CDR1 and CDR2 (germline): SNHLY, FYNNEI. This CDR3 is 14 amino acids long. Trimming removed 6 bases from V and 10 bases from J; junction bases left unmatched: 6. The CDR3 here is CASSAGTGVSPLHF. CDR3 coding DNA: TGTGCCAGCAGCGCCGGGACAGGGGTGTCACCCCTCCACTTT.

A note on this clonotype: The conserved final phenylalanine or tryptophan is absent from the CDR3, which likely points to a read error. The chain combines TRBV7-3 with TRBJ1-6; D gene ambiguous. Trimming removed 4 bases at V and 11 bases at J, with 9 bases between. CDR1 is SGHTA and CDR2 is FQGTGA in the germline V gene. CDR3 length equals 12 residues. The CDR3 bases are TGTGCCAGCAGCTCGCCGGGGACACCCCTCCACTTG. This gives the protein CASSSPGTPLHL.

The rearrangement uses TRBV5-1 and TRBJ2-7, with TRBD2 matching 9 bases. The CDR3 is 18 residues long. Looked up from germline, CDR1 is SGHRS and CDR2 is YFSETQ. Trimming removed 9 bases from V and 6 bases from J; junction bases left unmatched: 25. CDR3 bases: TGCGCCACCACCCGCAGCTTGGAGGGGCTAGCGGGGTTTGGCGAGCAGTACTTC. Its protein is CATTRSLEGLAGFGEQYF.

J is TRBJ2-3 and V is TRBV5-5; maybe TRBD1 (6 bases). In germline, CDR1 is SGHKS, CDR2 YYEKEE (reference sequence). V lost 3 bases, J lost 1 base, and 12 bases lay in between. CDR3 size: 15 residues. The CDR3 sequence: CASSSTGYGTDTQYF. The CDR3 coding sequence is TGTGCCAGCAGCTCTACAGGGTATGGCACAGATACGCAGTATTTT.